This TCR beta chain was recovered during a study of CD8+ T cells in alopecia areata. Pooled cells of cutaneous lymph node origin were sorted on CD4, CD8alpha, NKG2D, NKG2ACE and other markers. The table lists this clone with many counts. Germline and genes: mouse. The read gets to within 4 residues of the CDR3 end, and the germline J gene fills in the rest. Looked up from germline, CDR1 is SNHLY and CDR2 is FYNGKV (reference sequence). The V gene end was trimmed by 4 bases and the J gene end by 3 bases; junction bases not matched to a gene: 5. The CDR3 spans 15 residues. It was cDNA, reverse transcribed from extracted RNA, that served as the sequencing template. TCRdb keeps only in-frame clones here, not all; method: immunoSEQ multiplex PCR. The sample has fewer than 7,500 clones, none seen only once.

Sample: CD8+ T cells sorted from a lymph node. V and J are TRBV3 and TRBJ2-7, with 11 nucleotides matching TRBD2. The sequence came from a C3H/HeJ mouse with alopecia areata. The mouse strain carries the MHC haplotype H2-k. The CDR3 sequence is CASSSDWGAIYEQYF. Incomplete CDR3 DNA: TGTGCCAGCAGCTCGGACTGGGGGGCAATCTAT.